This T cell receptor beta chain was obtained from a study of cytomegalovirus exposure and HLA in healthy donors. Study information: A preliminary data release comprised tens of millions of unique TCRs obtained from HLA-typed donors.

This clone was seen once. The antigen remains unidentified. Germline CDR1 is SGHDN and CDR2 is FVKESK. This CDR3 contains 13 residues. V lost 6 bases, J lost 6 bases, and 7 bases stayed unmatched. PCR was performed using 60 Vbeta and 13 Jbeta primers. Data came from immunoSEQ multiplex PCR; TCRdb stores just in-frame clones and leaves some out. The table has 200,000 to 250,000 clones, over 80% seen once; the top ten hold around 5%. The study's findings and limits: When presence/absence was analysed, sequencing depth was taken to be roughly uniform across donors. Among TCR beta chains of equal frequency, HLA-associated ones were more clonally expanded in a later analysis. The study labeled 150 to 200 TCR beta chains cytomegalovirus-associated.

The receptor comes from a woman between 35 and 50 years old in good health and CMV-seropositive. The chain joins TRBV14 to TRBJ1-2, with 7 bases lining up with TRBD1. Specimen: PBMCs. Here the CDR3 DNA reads TGTGCCAGCAGGGCTGACAGGGTGAATGGCTACACCTTC. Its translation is CASRADRVNGYTF.